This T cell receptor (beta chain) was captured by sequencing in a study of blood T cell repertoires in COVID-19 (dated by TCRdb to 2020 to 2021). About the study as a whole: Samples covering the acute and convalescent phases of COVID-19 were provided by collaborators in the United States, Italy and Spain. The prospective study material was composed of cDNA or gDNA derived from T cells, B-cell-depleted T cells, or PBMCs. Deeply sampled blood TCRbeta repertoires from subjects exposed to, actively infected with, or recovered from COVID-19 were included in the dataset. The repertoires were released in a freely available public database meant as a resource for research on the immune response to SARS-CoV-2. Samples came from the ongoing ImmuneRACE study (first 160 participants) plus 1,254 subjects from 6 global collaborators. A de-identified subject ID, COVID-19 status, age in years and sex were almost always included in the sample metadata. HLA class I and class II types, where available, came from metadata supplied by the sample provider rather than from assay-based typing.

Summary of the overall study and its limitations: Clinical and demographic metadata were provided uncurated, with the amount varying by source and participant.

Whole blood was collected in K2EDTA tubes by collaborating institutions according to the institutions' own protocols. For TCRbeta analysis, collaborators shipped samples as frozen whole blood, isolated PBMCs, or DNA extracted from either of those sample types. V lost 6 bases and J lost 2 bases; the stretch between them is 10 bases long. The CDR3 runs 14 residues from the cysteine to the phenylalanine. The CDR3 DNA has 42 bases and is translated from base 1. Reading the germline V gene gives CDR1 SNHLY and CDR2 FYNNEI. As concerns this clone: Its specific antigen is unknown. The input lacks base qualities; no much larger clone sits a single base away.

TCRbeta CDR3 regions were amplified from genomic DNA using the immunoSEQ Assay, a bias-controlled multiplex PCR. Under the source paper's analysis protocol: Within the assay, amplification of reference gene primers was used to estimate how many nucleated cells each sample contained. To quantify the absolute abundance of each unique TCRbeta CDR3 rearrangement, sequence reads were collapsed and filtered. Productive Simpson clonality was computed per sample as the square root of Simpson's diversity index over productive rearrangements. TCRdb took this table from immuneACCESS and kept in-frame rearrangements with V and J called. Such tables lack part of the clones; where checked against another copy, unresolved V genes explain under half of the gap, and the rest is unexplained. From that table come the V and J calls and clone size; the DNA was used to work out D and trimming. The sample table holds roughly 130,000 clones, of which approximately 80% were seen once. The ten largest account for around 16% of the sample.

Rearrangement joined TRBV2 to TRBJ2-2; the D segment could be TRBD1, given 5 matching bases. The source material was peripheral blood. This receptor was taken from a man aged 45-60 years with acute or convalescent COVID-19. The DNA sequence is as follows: TGTGCCAGCAGCAGACAGCATAACACCGGGGAGCTGTTTTTT. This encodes CASSRQHNTGELFF.